The clone carrying this T cell receptor beta chain has at least ten counts. Antigen: not known. These data are taken from a study of T-cell reconstitution after alpha-beta-depleted transplantation in children. Study-wide results and caveats: Reportedly, alpha-beta T cells present about two months post-transplant originated from several hundred expanded clones of graft origin. Newly produced T cells mostly provided counts and TCRbeta diversity after one year, as hyperexpanded clones declined.

V was cut by 1 base and J by 7 bases, with 4 bases left in between. Germline V CDR1 and CDR2: MGHRA, YSYEKL. CDR3 length equals 11 residues. As it was prepared, the TCRbeta library received unique molecular identifiers. TCRdb itself ran the PCR reads through MiXCR, one entry per CDR3 protein. The table has around 670,000 distinct CDR3 sequences, roughly 13% seen once. The J gene is TRBJ1-1, the V gene TRBV4-1, with D unclear. This clonotype was sampled from a girl aged 2 to 10 with congenital amegakaryocytic thrombocytopenia, due to receive a stem cell transplant. This material consisted of PBMCs, taken before TCRalphabeta/CD19-depleted stem cell transplant. The DNA of the CDR3 is TGCGCCAGCAGCCAAGGTGTTGAAGCTTTCTTT. It specifies CASSQGVEAFF.